This T cell receptor (beta chain) originates from a study of blood T cell repertoires in COVID-19 (dated by TCRdb to the early 2020s). Regarding the complete study: Collaborator samples came from the United States, Italy and Spain and covered acute and convalescent phases of COVID-19. Sample metadata almost always included a de-identified subject ID, COVID-19 status, age in years and sex. HLA class I and class II types, where available, came from metadata supplied by the sample provider rather than from assay-based typing. Samples came from the ongoing ImmuneRACE study (first 160 participants) plus 1,254 subjects from 6 global collaborators. The material from the prospective study consisted of cDNA or gDNA derived from T cells, B-cell-depleted T cells, or PBMCs. The repertoires were released in a freely available public database meant as a resource for research on the immune response to SARS-CoV-2. Subjects who had been exposed to COVID-19, were actively infected with it, or had recovered from it provided the deeply sampled blood TCRbeta repertoires that made up the dataset. What the work shows at the level of the full study, not this receptor alone: The amount of clinical and demographic metadata varied by source and participant and was provided uncurated.

Participants in the prospective study were aged roughly 18 to 95 years, lived in 20 to 25 United States geographic areas, and enrolled through a virtual design. Cohort assignment in the prospective study relied on participant-reported clinical history from a screening survey and a study questionnaire. ImmuneRACE Cohort 3 recovered participants were defined by two consecutive negative NP/OP PCR tests, healthcare professional clearance, or symptom resolution. Each participant in the prospective study had whole blood, serum and a nasopharyngeal or oropharyngeal swab collected by mobile phlebotomists. Prospective study participants could optionally give additional blood draws and questionnaires over an approximately 2-month period. Before DNA extraction, prospective study blood samples were shipped either frozen or at room temperature. Concerning this clone: Its recognized antigen is unknown. Base-call qualities are not available, and no considerably larger clone is one nucleotide away.

TCRbeta CDR3 regions were amplified from genomic DNA using the immunoSEQ Assay, a bias-controlled multiplex PCR. On the study's bioinformatics: Nucleated cell counts per sample were estimated from amplification of reference gene primers within the assay. To quantify the absolute abundance of each unique TCRbeta CDR3 rearrangement, sequence reads were collapsed and filtered. For each sample, productive Simpson clonality was calculated as the square root of Simpson's diversity index across productive rearrangements. This is the immuneACCESS table as TCRdb keeps it, with only in-frame sequences that have V and J called. A part of the clones is gone; compared with another copy, unresolved V genes explain less than half, and the rest is unexplained. D and trimming were read from the DNA, whereas the V and J calls and clone size are those reported in that table. Here the sample has around 190,000 clones; over 75% occur a single time. The ten largest make up 9.2% of the sample.

CDR1 and CDR2 are drawn from the germline V gene: SGHTA, FQGNSA. The CDR3 covers 15 residues, taking in both the cysteine and the phenylalanine. Only CDR3 DNA remains: 45 bases, in frame from the first base. The trim is 3 bases for V and 4 bases for J, with a gap of 15 bases between the germline ends. Specimen: PBMCs or T cells enriched from blood (not recorded which). The sequence was collected from a man aged 40-49 years who had recovered from COVID-19. Rearrangement joined TRBV7-2 to TRBJ1-1, and possibly TRBD1, on 5 matching bases. The DNA reads TGTGCCAGCAGCTTTCGGGCACAAGGGGTCACTGAAGCTTTCTTT. This encodes CASSFRAQGVTEAFF. The entire variable domain, with the stretches around the CDR3 drawn from the reference TRBV7-2 and TRBJ1-1 proteins, is GAGVSQSPSNKVTEKGKDVELRCDPISGHTALYWYRQSLGQGLEFLIYFQGNSAPDKSGLPSDRFSAERTGGSVSTLTIQRTQQEDSAVYLCASSFRAQGVTEAFFGQGTRLTVV.